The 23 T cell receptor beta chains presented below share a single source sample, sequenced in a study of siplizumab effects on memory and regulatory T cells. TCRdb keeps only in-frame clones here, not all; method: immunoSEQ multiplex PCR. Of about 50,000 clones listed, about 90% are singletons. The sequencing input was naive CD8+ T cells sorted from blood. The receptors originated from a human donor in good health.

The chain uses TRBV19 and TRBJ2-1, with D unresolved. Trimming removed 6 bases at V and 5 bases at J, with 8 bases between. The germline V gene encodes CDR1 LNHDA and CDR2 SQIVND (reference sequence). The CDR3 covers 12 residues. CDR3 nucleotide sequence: TGTGCCAGTAGCCTGGCGCACAATGAGCAGTTCTTC. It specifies CASSLAHNEQFF.

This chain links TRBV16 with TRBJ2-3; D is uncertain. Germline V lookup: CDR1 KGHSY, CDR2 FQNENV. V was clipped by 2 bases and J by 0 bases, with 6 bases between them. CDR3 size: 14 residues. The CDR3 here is CASSQEMSTDTQYF. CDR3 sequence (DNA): TGTGCCAGCAGCCAAGAGATGAGCACAGATACGCAGTATTTT.

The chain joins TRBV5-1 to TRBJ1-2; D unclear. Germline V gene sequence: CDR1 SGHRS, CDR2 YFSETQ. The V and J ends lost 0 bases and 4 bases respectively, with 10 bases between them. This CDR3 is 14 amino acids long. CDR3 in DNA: TGCGCCAGCAGCTTGGCCCCCGGGCCCTATGGCTACACCTTC. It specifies CASSLAPGPYGYTF.

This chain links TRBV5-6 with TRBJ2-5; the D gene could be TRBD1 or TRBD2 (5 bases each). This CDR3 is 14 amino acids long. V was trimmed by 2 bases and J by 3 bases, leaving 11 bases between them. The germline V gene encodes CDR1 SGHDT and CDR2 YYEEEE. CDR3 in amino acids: CASSFWGIEETQYF. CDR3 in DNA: TGTGCCAGCAGCTTTTGGGGGATCGAAGAGACCCAGTACTTC. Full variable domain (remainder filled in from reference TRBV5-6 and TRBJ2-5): DAGVTQSPTHLIKTRGQQVTLRCSPKSGHDTVSWYQQALGQGPQFIFQYYEEEERQRGNFPDRFSGHQFPNYSSELNVNALLLGDSALYLCASSFWGIEETQYFGPGTRLLVL.

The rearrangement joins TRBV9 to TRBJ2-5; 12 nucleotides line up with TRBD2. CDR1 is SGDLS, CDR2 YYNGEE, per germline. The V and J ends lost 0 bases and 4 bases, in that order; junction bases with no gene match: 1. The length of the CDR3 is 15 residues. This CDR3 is CASSVGTSGAETQYF. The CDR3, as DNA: TGTGCCAGCAGCGTAGGGACTAGCGGGGCAGAGACCCAGTACTTC.

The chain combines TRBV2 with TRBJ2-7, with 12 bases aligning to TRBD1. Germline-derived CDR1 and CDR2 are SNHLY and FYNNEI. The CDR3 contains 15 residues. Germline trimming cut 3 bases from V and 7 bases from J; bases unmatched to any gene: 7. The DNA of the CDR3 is TGTGCCAGCAGTGAGAACCGGGACAGGGGGCATGAGCAGTACTTC. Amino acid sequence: CASSENRDRGHEQYF. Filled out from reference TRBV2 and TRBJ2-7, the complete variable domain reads EPEVTQTPSHQVTQMGQEVILRCVPISNHLYFYWYRQILGQKVEFLVSFYNNEISEKSEIFDDQFSVERPDGSNFTLKIRSTKLEDSAMYFCASSENRDRGHEQYFGPGTRLTVT.

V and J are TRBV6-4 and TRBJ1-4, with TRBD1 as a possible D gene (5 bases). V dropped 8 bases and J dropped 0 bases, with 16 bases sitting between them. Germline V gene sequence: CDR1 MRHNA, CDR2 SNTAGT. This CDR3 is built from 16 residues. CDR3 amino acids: CASRHRPSSTNEKLFF. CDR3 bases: TGTGCCAGCCGCCACAGGCCCTCGTCAACTAATGAAAAACTGTTTTTT.

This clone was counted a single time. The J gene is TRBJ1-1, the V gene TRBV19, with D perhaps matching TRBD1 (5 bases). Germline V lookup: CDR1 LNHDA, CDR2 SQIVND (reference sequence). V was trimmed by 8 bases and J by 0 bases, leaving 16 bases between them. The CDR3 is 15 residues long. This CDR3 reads CASSRGTDMNTEAFF. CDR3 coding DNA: TGTGCCAGTTCCCGCGGGACGGACATGAACACTGAAGCTTTCTTT.

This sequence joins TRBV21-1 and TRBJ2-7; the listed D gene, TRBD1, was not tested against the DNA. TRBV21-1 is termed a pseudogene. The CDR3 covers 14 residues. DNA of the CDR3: TGTGCCAGCAGCAACCTAAGGGGGTGGCTCGAGCAGTACTTC. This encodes CASSNLRGWLEQYF.

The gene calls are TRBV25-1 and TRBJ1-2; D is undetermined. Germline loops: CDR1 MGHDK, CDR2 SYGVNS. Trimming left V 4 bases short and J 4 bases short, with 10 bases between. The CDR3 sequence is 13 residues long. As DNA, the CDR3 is TGTGCCAGCAGTGCGCGGGGAGGCTATGGCTACACCTTC. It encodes CASSARGGYGYTF.

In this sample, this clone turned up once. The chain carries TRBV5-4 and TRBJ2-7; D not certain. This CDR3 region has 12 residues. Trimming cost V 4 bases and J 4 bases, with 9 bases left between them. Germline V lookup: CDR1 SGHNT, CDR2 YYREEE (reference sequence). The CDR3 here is CASSHYSYEQYF. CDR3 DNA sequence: TGTGCCAGCAGCCACTACTCTTACGAGCAGTACTTC.

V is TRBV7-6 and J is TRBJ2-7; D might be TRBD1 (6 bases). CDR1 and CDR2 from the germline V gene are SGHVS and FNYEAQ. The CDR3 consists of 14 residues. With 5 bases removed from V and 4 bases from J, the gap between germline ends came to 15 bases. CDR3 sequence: CASSPGTNEYEQYF. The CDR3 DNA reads TGTGCCAGCAGCCCCGGGACAAACGAGTACGAGCAGTACTTC. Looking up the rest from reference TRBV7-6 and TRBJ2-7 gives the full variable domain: GAGVSQSPRYKVTKRGQDVALRCDPISGHVSLYWYRQALGQGPEFLTYFNYEAQQDKSGLPNDRFSAERPEGSISTLTIQRTEQRDSAMYRCASSPGTNEYEQYFGPGTRLTVT.

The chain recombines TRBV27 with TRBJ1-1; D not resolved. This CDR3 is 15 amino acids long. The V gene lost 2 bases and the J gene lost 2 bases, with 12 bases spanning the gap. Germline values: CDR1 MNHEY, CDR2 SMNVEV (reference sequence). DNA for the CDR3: TGTGCCAGCAGTTTAAGTCCTCAGCCAAACACTGAAGCTTTCTTT. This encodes CASSLSPQPNTEAFF.

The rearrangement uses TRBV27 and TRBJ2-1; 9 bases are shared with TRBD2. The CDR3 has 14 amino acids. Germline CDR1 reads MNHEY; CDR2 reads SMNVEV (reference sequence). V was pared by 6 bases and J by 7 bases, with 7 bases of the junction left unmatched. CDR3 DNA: TGTGCCAGCAGGATTAGCGGGGGCCCTAATGAGCAGTTCTTC. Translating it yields CASRISGGPNEQFF.

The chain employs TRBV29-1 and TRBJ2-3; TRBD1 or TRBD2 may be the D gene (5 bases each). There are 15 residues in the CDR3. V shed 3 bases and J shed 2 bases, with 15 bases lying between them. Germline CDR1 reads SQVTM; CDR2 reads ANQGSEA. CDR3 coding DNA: TGCAGCGTTGACGCCGGGACCGCTTTCACAGATACGCAGTATTTT. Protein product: CSVDAGTAFTDTQYF.

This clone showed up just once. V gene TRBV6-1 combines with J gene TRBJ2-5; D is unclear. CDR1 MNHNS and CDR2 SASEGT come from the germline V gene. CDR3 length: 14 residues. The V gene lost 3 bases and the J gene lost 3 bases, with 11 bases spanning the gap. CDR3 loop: CASSDGSYKETQYF. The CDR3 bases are TGTGCCAGCAGTGACGGATCATACAAAGAGACCCAGTACTTC.

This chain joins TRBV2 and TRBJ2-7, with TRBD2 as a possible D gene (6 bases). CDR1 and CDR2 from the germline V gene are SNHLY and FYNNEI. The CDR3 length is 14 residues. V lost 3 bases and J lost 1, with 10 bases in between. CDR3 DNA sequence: TGTGCCAGCAGTGACTGGGGACTTTCCTACGAGCAGTACTTC. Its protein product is CASSDWGLSYEQYF.

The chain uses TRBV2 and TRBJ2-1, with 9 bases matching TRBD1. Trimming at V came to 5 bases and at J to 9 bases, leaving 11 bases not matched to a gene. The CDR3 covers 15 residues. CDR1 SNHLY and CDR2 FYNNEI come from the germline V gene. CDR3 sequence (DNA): TGTGCCAGCAGTCTGGGACAGGGAATGCTGGGTGAGCAGTTCTTC. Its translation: CASSLGQGMLGEQFF. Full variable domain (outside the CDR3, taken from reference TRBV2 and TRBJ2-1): EPEVTQTPSHQVTQMGQEVILRCVPISNHLYFYWYRQILGQKVEFLVSFYNNEISEKSEIFDDQFSVERPDGSNFTLKIRSTKLEDSAMYFCASSLGQGMLGEQFFGPGTRLTVL.

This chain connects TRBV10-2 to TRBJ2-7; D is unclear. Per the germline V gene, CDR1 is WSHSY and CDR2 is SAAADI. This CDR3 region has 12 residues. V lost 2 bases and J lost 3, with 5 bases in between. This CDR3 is CASSEQIYEQYF. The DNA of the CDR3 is TGCGCCAGCAGTGAGCAGATCTACGAGCAGTACTTC.

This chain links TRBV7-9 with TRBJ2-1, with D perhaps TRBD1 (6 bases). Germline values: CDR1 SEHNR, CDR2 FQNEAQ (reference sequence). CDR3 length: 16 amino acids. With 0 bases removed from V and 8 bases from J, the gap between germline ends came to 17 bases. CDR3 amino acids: CASSLAVAGVMDEQFF. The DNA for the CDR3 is TGTGCCAGCAGCTTAGCGGTGGCAGGGGTGATGGATGAGCAGTTCTTC. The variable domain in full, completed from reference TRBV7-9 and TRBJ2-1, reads DTGVSQNPRHKITKRGQNVTFRCDPISEHNRLYWYRQTLGQGPEFLTYFQNEAQLEKSRLLSDRFSAERPKGSFSTLEIQRTEQGDSAMYLCASSLAVAGVMDEQFFGPGTRLTVL.

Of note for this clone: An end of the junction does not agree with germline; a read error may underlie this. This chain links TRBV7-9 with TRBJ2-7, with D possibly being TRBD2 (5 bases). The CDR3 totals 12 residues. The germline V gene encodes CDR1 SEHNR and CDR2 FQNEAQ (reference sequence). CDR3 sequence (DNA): TGTGCCAGCAGCGTAGCGACACAGGAGCAGTACTTC. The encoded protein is CASSVATQEQYF.

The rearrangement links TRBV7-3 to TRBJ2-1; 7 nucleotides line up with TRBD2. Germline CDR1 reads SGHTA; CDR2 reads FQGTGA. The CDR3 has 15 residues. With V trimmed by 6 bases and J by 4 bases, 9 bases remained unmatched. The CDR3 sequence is CASSRWGGEYNEQFF. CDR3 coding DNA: TGTGCCAGCAGTCGGTGGGGAGGGGAATACAATGAGCAGTTCTTC. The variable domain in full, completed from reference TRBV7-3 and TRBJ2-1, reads GAGVSQTPSNKVTEKGKYVELRCDPISGHTALYWYRQSLGQGPEFLIYFQGTGAADDSGLPNDRFFAVRPEGSVSTLKIQRTERGDSAVYLCASSRWGGEYNEQFFGPGTRLTVL.

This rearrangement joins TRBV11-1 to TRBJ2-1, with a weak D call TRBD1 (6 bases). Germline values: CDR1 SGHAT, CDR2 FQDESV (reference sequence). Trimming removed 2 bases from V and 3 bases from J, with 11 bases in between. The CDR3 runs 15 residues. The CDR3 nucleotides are TGTGCCAGCAGCTTAAGACACAGGGACTACAATGAGCAGTTCTTC. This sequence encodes CASSLRHRDYNEQFF.